This T cell receptor beta chain was captured in a study of T-cell reconstitution after alpha-beta-depleted transplantation in children. Study-wide results and limits: T-cell counts and diversity at one year post-transplant came mainly from newly produced T cells.

Germline CDR1 and CDR2: MNHNS and SASEGT. The length of the CDR3 is 17 residues. The V gene lost 7 bases and the J gene lost 0 bases, with 19 bases spanning the gap. Concerning this clonotype itself: Antigen specificity is unknown.

Construction of the TCRbeta library involved unique molecular identifiers. One entry per CDR3 protein results from TCRdb running MiXCR on the PCR reads. The sample yields some 260,000 distinct CDR3 sequences, roughly a quarter seen once. The rearrangement joins TRBV6-1 to TRBJ2-1, with D perhaps matching TRBD2 (5 bases). This receptor was taken from a female patient aged 2 to 10 who had a stem cell transplant for congenital amegakaryocytic thrombocytopenia, so the T cells may come from the graft donor. Sequencing was performed on PBMCs, mostly from graft donor cells, taken 360 days after TCRalphabeta/CD19-depleted stem cell transplant. The chain's CDR3 is CASMNSRQRSSYNEQFF. The DNA of the CDR3 is TGTGCCAGCATGAACTCACGGCAGCGGAGCTCCTACAATGAGCAGTTCTTC.